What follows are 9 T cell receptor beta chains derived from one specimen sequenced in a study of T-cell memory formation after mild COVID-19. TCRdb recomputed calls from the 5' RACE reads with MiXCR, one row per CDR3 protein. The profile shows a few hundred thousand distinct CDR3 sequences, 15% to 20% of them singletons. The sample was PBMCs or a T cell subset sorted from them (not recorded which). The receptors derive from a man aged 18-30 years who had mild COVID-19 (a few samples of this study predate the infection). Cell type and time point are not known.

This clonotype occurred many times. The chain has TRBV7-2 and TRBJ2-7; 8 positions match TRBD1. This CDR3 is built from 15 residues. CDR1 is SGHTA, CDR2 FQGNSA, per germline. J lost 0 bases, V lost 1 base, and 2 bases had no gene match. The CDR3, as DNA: TGTGCCAGCAGCTTAGTCACAGGGGGCTCCTACGAGCAGTACTTC. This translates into CASSLVTGGSYEQYF. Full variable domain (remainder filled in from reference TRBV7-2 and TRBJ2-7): GAGVSQSPSNKVTEKGKDVELRCDPISGHTALYWYRQSLGQGLEFLIYFQGNSAPDKSGLPSDRFSAERTGGSVSTLTIQRTQQEDSAVYLCASSLVTGGSYEQYFGPGTRLTVT.

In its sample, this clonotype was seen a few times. This CDR3 reads CASSPWSGGYNEQFF. Here the CDR3 DNA reads TGTGCCAGCAGCCCATGGAGCGGGGGTTACAATGAGCAGTTCTTC. The V call is TRBV7-2, the J call TRBJ2-1; 8 bases are shared with TRBD2. The junction had 7 bases not matched to a gene; V was cut back by 5 bases and J by 4 bases. This CDR3 contains 15 residues. CDR1 and CDR2 (germline): SGHTA, FQGNSA.

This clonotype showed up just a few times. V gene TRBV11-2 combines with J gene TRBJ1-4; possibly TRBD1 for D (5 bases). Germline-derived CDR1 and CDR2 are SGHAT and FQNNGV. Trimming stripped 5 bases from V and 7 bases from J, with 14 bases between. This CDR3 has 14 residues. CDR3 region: CASSQQEFSEKLFF. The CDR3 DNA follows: TGTGCCAGCAGCCAACAGGAATTTAGTGAAAAACTGTTTTTT.

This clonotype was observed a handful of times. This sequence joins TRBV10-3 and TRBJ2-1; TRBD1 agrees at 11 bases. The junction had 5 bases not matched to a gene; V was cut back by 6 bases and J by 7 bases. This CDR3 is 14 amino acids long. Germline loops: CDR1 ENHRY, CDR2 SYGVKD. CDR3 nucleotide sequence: TGTGCCATCAGCCGGGACAGGGGGAGAAATGAGCAGTTCTTC. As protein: CAISRDRGRNEQFF.

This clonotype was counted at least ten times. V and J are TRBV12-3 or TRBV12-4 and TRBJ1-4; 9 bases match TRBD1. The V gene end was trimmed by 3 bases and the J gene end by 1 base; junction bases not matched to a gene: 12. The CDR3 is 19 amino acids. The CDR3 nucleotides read TGTGCCAGCAGTTTTGGTGGACAGGGGTTTTTTGGAACTAATGAAAAACTGTTTTTT. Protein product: CASSFGGQGFFGTNEKLFF.

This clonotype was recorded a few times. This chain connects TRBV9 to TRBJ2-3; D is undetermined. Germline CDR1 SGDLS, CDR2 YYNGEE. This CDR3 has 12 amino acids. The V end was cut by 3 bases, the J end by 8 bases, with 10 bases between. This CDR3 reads CASSGSMGTQYF. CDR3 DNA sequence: TGTGCCAGCAGCGGATCAATGGGTACGCAGTATTTT.

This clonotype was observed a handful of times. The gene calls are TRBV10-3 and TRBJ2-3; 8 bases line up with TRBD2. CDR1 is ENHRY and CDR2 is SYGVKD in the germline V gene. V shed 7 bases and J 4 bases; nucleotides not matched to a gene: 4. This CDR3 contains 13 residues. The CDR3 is CAINGGAADTQYF. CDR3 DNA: TGTGCCATCAACGGGGGGGCGGCAGATACGCAGTATTTT.

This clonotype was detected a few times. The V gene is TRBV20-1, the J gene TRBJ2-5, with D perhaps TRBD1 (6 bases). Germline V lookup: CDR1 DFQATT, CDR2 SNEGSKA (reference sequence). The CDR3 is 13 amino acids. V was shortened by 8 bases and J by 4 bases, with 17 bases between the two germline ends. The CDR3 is CSSRPTGLETQYF. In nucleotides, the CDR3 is TGCAGTTCCAGACCTACAGGGTTAGAGACCCAGTACTTC.

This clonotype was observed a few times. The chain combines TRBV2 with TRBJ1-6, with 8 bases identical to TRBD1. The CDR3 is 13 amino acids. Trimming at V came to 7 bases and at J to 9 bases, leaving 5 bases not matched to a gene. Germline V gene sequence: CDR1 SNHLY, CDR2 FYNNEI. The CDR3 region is CASKGTGGSPLHF. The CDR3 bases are TGTGCCAGCAAAGGGACAGGAGGTTCACCCCTCCACTTT.